A selection of T cell receptor beta chains follows, all from one sample in a study of cytomegalovirus exposure and HLA in healthy donors. Profiling relied on immunoSEQ multiplex PCR, and the TCRdb table lists in-frame clones only, not all of them. The sample lists around 120,000 clones, roughly 65% occurring once. The sequencing input was PBMCs. The receptors stem from a man between 35 and 55 years old in good health and CMV-seropositive. CDR3s include the opening cysteine and the closing phenylalanine or tryptophan. D genes are given only for firm matches. Expanded clones get a size class; other rows say once, few or many, or leave the size out.

clone size: -; V gene: TRBV6-5; D gene: -; J gene: TRBJ1-5; CDR3 protein: CASSRQSYNQPQHF; CDR3 DNA: TGTGCCAGCAGTCGACAGAGTTACAATCAGCCCCAGCATTTT
clone size: -; V gene: TRBV19; D gene: -; J gene: TRBJ1-4; CDR3 protein: CASSAQGNEKLFF; CDR3 DNA: TGTGCCAGTAGTGCACAGGGTAATGAAAAACTGTTTTTT
clone size: once; V gene: TRBV7-6; D gene: TRBD1; J gene: TRBJ1-4; CDR3 protein: CASSSRVTGQEGKLFF; CDR3 DNA: TGTGCCAGCAGCTCCCGCGTAACCGGACAGGAAGGAAAACTGTTTTTT
clone size: -; V gene: TRBV5-1; D gene: TRBD1; J gene: TRBJ1-4; CDR3 protein: CASSWGDREEKLFF; CDR3 DNA: TGCGCCAGCAGCTGGGGGGACAGGGAGGAAAAACTGTTTTTT
clone size: -; V gene: TRBV5-1; D gene: -; J gene: TRBJ1-4; CDR3 protein: CASSLGEGAGDEKLFF; CDR3 DNA: TGCGCCAGCAGCTTGGGAGAGGGAGCAGGCGATGAAAAACTGTTTTTT
clone size: -; V gene: TRBV6-5; D gene: -; J gene: TRBJ1-2; CDR3 protein: CASSRSGADYGYTF; CDR3 DNA: TGTGCCAGCAGTCGTTCAGGGGCAGACTATGGCTACACCTTC
clone size: few; V gene: TRBV6-5; D gene: -; J gene: TRBJ1-5; CDR3 protein: CASSPAQGSQPQHF; CDR3 DNA: TGTGCCAGCAGCCCCGCCCAGGGCTCTCAGCCCCAGCATTTT
clone size: -; V gene: TRBV28; D gene: -; J gene: TRBJ2-7; CDR3 protein: CASSAGLRAYEQYF; CDR3 DNA: TGTGCCAGCAGTGCGGGACTGCGGGCCTACGAGCAGTACTTC
clone size: -; V gene: TRBV29-1; D gene: TRBD1; J gene: TRBJ1-2; CDR3 protein: CSFRQGDGYGYTF; CDR3 DNA: TGCAGCTTTCGACAGGGGGATGGCTATGGCTACACCTTC
clone size: -; V gene: TRBV29-1; D gene: TRBD2; J gene: TRBJ2-1; CDR3 protein: CSVEGTSGTYNEQFF; CDR3 DNA: TGCAGCGTTGAGGGGACTAGCGGGACTTACAATGAGCAGTTCTTC
clone size: -; V gene: TRBV15; D gene: TRBD1; J gene: TRBJ2-4; CDR3 protein: CATSRVDRGFSPKNIQYF; CDR3 DNA: TGTGCCACCAGCAGAGTGGACAGGGGTTTTTCGCCCAAAAACATTCAGTACTTC
clone size: -; V gene: TRBV18; D gene: -; J gene: TRBJ1-1; CDR3 protein: CASSPRPDKNTEAFF; CDR3 DNA: TGTGCCAGCTCACCACGCCCCGACAAGAACACTGAAGCTTTCTTT
clone size: -; V gene: TRBV15; D gene: TRBD2; J gene: TRBJ2-1; CDR3 protein: CATSPRGGGANPEVNEQFF; CDR3 DNA: TGTGCCACCAGCCCTAGGGGCGGGGGGGCGAACCCTGAAGTCAATGAGCAGTTCTTC
clone size: few; V gene: TRBV9; D gene: TRBD1; J gene: TRBJ1-2; CDR3 protein: CASSVGGQGSKFYGYTF; CDR3 DNA: TGTGCCAGCAGCGTAGGCGGACAGGGGTCGAAATTCTATGGCTACACCTTC
clone size: -; V gene: TRBV5-6; D gene: TRBD1; J gene: TRBJ2-2; CDR3 protein: CASSFDRVIFGELFF; CDR3 DNA: TGTGCCAGCAGTTTCGACAGGGTTATCTTCGGGGAGCTGTTTTTT
clone size: -; V gene: TRBV2; D gene: TRBD1; J gene: TRBJ1-2; CDR3 protein: CASSRTGDGYTF; CDR3 DNA: TGTGCCAGCAGTCGGACAGGGGATGGCTACACCTTC
clone size: -; V gene: TRBV7-7; D gene: -; J gene: TRBJ2-7; CDR3 protein: CASSLAPIYEQYF; CDR3 DNA: TGTGCTAGCAGCTTAGCCCCCATCTACGAGCAGTACTTC